One sample yielded the 20 T cell receptor beta chains listed below, sequenced in a study of CD8+ T cells in alopecia areata. The authors extracted RNA and reverse transcribed it into cDNA as the sequencing template. Sequenced by immunoSEQ multiplex PCR; TCRdb stores in-frame clones only, minus some. The profile shows roughly 120,000 clones, less than 45% of them singletons. The sample taken for sequencing was CD4+ T cells sorted from blood. Receptor source: a human donor with alopecia areata.

This sequence joins TRBV2 and TRBJ2-4; D not certain. Germline V gene sequence: CDR1 SNHLY, CDR2 FYNNEI. The CDR3 contains 15 residues. The V end lost 6 bases, the J end lost 0 bases, and 12 bases lay between the germline ends. CDR3 sequence reads: CASRKTPIAKNIQYF. CDR3 nucleotide sequence: TGTGCCAGCAGGAAGACACCTATAGCCAAAAACATTCAGTACTTC.

This clone has only a few counts. It may be a read error: a sequence one base away is much more abundant. The chain has TRBV7-3 and TRBJ1-6, with D perhaps matching TRBD1 (5 bases). Germline lookup yields CDR1 SGHTA and CDR2 FQGTGA. The V and J ends lost 8 bases and 7 bases respectively, with 15 bases between them. This CDR3 is 14 amino acids long. The CDR3 bases are TGTGCCAGCGCCTGGGGCGGGGGGAATTCACCCCTCCACTTT. Translation gives CASAWGGGNSPLHF.

This clone was found a few times. V is TRBV30 and J is TRBJ2-2; no definite D call. The CDR3 runs 13 residues. Trimming pared 2 bases from V and 6 bases from J, leaving 10 bases between. Germline V CDR1 and CDR2: GTSNPN, SVGIG (reference sequence). CDR3 amino acids: CAWSPSSPGELFF. The DNA of the CDR3 is TGTGCCTGGAGTCCTTCTTCGCCCGGGGAGCTGTTTTTT.

The V gene is TRBV25-1, the J gene TRBJ2-2, with TRBD1 as a possible D gene (5 bases). Germline V gene lookup returns CDR1 MGHDK and CDR2 SYGVNS. The CDR3 totals 13 residues. Trimming shortened V by 4 bases and J by 3 bases, and 6 bases separated the two germline ends. The CDR3 is CASSVQDTGELFF. For the CDR3, the DNA is TGTGCCAGCAGTGTACAGGACACCGGGGAGCTGTTTTTT. Looking up the rest from reference TRBV25-1 and TRBJ2-2 gives the full variable domain: EADIYQTPRYLVIGTGKKITLECSQTMGHDKMYWYQQDPGMELHLIHYSYGVNSTEKGDLSSESTVSRIRTEHFPLTLESARPSHTSQYLCASSVQDTGELFFGEGSRLTVL.

The chain has TRBV28 and TRBJ1-3, with D possibly being TRBD1 (5 bases). V was cut by 7 bases and J by 2 bases, with 18 bases left in between. There are 16 residues in the CDR3. Germline V gene sequence: CDR1 MDHEN, CDR2 SYDVKM. CDR3 region: CASTMAGGIAGNTIYF. DNA of the CDR3: TGTGCCAGCACCATGGCGGGGGGGATAGCTGGAAACACCATATATTTT. The entire variable domain, with the rest obtained from reference TRBV28 and TRBJ1-3, is as follows: DVKVTQSSRYLVKRTGEKVFLECVQDMDHENMFWYRQDPGLGLRLIYFSYDVKMKEKGDIPEGYSVSREKKERFSLILESASTNQTSMYLCASTMAGGIAGNTIYFGEGSWLTVV.

The chain joins TRBV29-1 to TRBJ2-7; the D gene is possibly TRBD2 (6 bases). Germline values: CDR1 SQVTM, CDR2 ANQGSEA. Trimming pared 6 bases from V and 3 bases from J, leaving 15 bases between. This CDR3 is 13 amino acids long. The CDR3 nucleotides are TGCAGCGTAGCCGCCCAGGAGGGCTACGAGCAGTACTTC. Translating gives CSVAAQEGYEQYF.

This clone was detected only a few times. The chain has TRBV19 and TRBJ2-1; 10 bases are a match to TRBD2. The CDR3 consists of 16 residues. Germline trimming cut 1 base from V and 7 bases from J; bases unmatched to any gene: 7. Looked up from germline, CDR1 is LNHDA and CDR2 is SQIVND (reference sequence). The CDR3 reads CASSIVSSGSPNEQFF. The CDR3, as DNA: TGTGCCAGTAGTATAGTCTCTAGCGGGAGTCCTAATGAGCAGTTCTTC.

The genes are TRBV5-1 and TRBJ2-1, with a possible D match to TRBD1 (5 bases). The CDR3 runs to 12 residues. V was clipped by 4 bases and J by 8 bases, with 10 bases between them. Per the germline V gene, CDR1 is SGHRS and CDR2 is YFSETQ. The CDR3 region is CASSIGVDEQFF. CDR3 in DNA: TGCGCCAGCAGCATAGGGGTGGATGAGCAGTTCTTC. Full variable domain (remainder filled in from reference TRBV5-1 and TRBJ2-1): KAGVTQTPRYLIKTRGQQVTLSCSPISGHRSVSWYQQTPGQGLQFLFEYFSETQRNKGNFPGRFSGRQFSNSRSEMNVSTLELGDSALYLCASSIGVDEQFFGPGTRLTVL.

The CDR3 nucleotides are TGCAGCGTTGAGGTGGCCTCAAACTATGGCTACACCTTC. As protein: CSVEVASNYGYTF. The chain carries TRBV29-1 and TRBJ1-2; D is unresolved. The CDR3 is made up of 13 amino acids. The germline V gene encodes CDR1 SQVTM and CDR2 ANQGSEA. The V and J ends lost 3 bases and 2 bases respectively, with 10 bases between them.

The sample holds a few counts of this clone. The CDR3 bases are TGTGCCAGCAGCGGTGCAATCCTTAGTCATACGCAGTATTTT. Its protein product is CASSGAILSHTQYF. The chain links TRBV28 to TRBJ2-3; no definite D call. V lost 6 bases and J lost 7, with 17 bases in between. Germline CDR1 reads MDHEN; CDR2 reads SYDVKM. The CDR3 spans 14 residues.

This chain uses TRBV23-1 with TRBJ2-7; D is undetermined. TRBV23-1 carries the ORF label, with uncertain function. Trimming removed 4 bases from V and 0 bases from J, with 13 bases in between. This CDR3 is built from 15 residues. Written as DNA, the CDR3 is TGCGCCAGCAGTCCTCCGGTGGCAGCCTCCTACGAGCAGTACTTC. It specifies CASSPPVAASYEQYF.

The chain recombines TRBV18 with TRBJ2-1; possible D gene TRBD2, 5 bases. The CDR3 spans 14 residues. Trimming pared 2 bases from V and 8 bases from J, leaving 13 bases between. Germline loops: CDR1 KGHSH, CDR2 LQKENI. The CDR3 loop is CASSPGVREYEQFF. Written as DNA, the CDR3 is TGTGCCAGCTCACCAGGCGTTAGGGAGTATGAGCAGTTCTTC.

This chain joins TRBV29-1 and TRBJ1-2, with a weak D call TRBD1 (6 bases). The CDR3 contains 15 residues. V was shortened by 7 bases and J by 0 bases, with 18 bases between the two germline ends. From germline, CDR1 is SQVTM and CDR2 ANQGSEA. The CDR3 loop is CSAELGTSSNYGYTF. The CDR3 region has the DNA TGCAGCGCCGAATTGGGGACATCTTCTAACTATGGCTACACCTTC. The variable domain in full, with the rest retrieved from reference TRBV29-1 and TRBJ1-2, is SAVISQKPSRDICQRGTSLTIQCQVDSQVTMMFWYRQQPGQSLTLIATANQGSEATYESGFVIDKFPISRPNLTFSTLTVSNMSPEDSSIYLCSAELGTSSNYGYTFGSGTRLTVV.

The V and J genes are TRBV19 and TRBJ1-5; D perhaps matches TRBD1 (5 bases). The germline gives CDR1 LNHDA, CDR2 SQIVND (reference sequence). V lost 5 bases and J lost 7, with 27 bases in between. The CDR3 has 18 residues. CDR3 region: CASSPFHGGGGVGQPQHF. CDR3 bases: TGTGCCAGTAGTCCATTCCACGGTGGGGGAGGCGTAGGACAGCCCCAGCATTTT.

This clone was detected only a few times. This rearrangement joins TRBV2 to TRBJ2-5; perhaps D is TRBD1 or TRBD2 (5 bases each). This CDR3 contains 15 residues. The V end lost 5 bases, the J end lost 4 bases, and 17 bases lay between the germline ends. Germline assignment: CDR1 SNHLY and CDR2 FYNNEI. The CDR3 DNA sequence: TGTGCCAGCAGTCCCGACCTTCTCGGGGCAGAGACCCAGTACTTC. It specifies CASSPDLLGAETQYF.

J is TRBJ2-5 and V is TRBV9; D may be TRBD1 or TRBD2 (6 bases each). Germline CDR1 is SGDLS and CDR2 is YYNGEE. V was cut by 4 bases and J by 5 bases, with 24 bases left in between. This CDR3 is built from 17 residues. In nucleotides, the CDR3 is TGTGCCAGCAGCACCCGAATCAGCCGGGGGCAGACGGAGACCCAGTACTTC. This gives the protein CASSTRISRGQTETQYF.

This clone has only a few counts. The rearrangement links TRBV7-2 to TRBJ1-2; D remains unclear. The CDR3 loop spans 13 amino acids. V was pared by 2 bases and J by 0 bases, with 4 bases between. In germline, CDR1 is SGHTA, CDR2 FQGNSA. CDR3 loop: CASSLTANYGYTF. CDR3 nucleotide sequence: TGTGCCAGCAGCTTAACAGCTAACTATGGCTACACCTTC.

The J gene is TRBJ1-1, the V gene TRBV7-9; D gene ambiguous. The CDR3 loop spans 9 amino acids. CDR1 SEHNR and CDR2 FQNEAQ come from the germline V gene (reference sequence). Between the trimmed V and J ends, which lost 5 bases and 8 bases, there was a span of 3 bases. The CDR3 loop reads CASSREAFF. CDR3 sequence (DNA): TGTGCCAGCAGCCGGGAAGCTTTCTTT.

The rearrangement joins TRBV27 to TRBJ2-1; D might be TRBD2 (6 bases). V was clipped by 10 bases and J by 5 bases, with 21 bases between them. CDR3 length: 15 residues. Germline V gene lookup returns CDR1 MNHEY and CDR2 SMNVEV (reference sequence). CDR3 sequence reads: CATLSRGKRNNEQFF. The CDR3 coding sequence is TGTGCCACCCTCTCGCGGGGTAAGCGGAACAATGAGCAGTTCTTC.

This clone was picked up a small number of times. The chain combines TRBV29-1 with TRBJ1-1; D gene uncertain. The V and J ends lost 0 bases and 11 bases respectively, with 16 bases between them. CDR1 and CDR2 from the germline V gene are SQVTM and ANQGSEA. The CDR3 extends over 13 amino acids. CDR3 region: CSVEDAFARTAFF. For the CDR3, the DNA is TGCAGCGTTGAAGATGCGTTCGCGCGGACGGCTTTCTTT.